The 11 T cell receptor beta chains presented below share a single source sample, sequenced in a study of tissue T cells after allogeneic stem cell transplantation. Time point defined: mouse harvest day 14 after allogeneic transplant. Tail vein injection delivered 10^7 T-cell-depleted bone marrow cells and 10^6 splenic CD5+ T cells. The assay was immunoSEQ multiplex PCR, and TCRdb's table has in-frame clones only and misses some. This table holds under 6,000 clones, 45% to 50% found once. Sequences were obtained from lymph node tissue. These TCRs come from a female BALB/c mouse given C57BL/6 T cells with graft-versus-host disease after an allogeneic hematopoietic cell transplant.

Details on this clone: Gene names refer to mouse genes. Read sequence stops 1 residue before the CDR3 end, and the germline J gene provides the missing end. The J gene is TRBJ1-1, the V gene TRBV23; TRBD1, as called in the table, went unchecked against the DNA. Per the germline V gene, CDR1 is KGHTA and CDR2 is FQNQQP. The CDR3 is 13 amino acids. CDR3 sequence reads: CSSSPGHNTEVFF. The CDR3 bases that were read are TGCTCCAGCAGTCCGGGACATAACACAGAAGTCTTC.

This clone showed up just a few times. Mouse gene names and germline throughout. Read sequence stops 1 residue before the CDR3 end, and the germline J gene provides the missing end. The chain uses TRBV16 and TRBJ1-2; 7 bases match TRBD1. The CDR3 has 14 residues. Germline CDR1 SGHSA, CDR2 FRNQAP. Trimming took 5 bases from V and 0 from J; bases not matched to a gene: 3. The CDR3 sequence is CASSRGTANSDYTF. The covered CDR3 bases are TGTGCAAGCAGCCGCGGGACAGCAAACTCCGACTACACC. The complete variable domain, with remaining parts taken from reference TRBV16 and TRBJ1-2, reads NAGVIQTPRHKVTGKGQEATLWCEPISGHSAVFWYRQTIVQGLEFLTYFRNQAPIDDSGMPKERFSAQMPNQSHSTLKIQSTQPQDSAVYLCASSRGTANSDYTFGSGTRLLVI.

Concerning this clone: The genes are named according to mouse. The read falls 1 residue short of the CDR3 end, and the missing part is taken from the germline J gene. V usage is TRBV29 and J usage is TRBJ2-3, with D perhaps matching TRBD2 (5 bases). From germline, CDR1 is MSHET and CDR2 SYDVDS. Trimming took 0 bases from V and 1 from J, leaving 5 bases between them. The CDR3 contains 14 residues. This CDR3 is CASSLSGGAETLYF. The sequenced part of the CDR3 DNA is TGTGCTAGCAGTTTATCTGGGGGTGCAGAAACGCTGTAT.

With regard to this clone: Each gene name is a mouse one. The CDR3 goes on 1 residue after the read ends, and that part is filled in from the germline J gene. This chain connects TRBV26 to TRBJ2-4, with TRBD2 identical over 8 bases. The CDR3 totals 16 residues. With 4 bases clipped from V and 0 bases from J, the junction kept 6 bases outside the gene matches. Per the germline V gene, CDR1 is KGHPV and CDR2 is FQNQEV (reference sequence). Incomplete CDR3 DNA: TGTGCCAGCAGTCCTCCTGGGGGGCTCAGTCAAAACACCTTGTAC. This codes for CASSPPGGLSQNTLY. The entire CDR3 is CASSPPGGLSQNTLYF.

This clone was counted between two and nine times. Germline and genes here are mouse. The read is 1 residue too short to cover the CDR3 end, so that end is filled in from the germline J gene. The V call is TRBV13-1, the J call TRBJ2-7; 10 bases are shared with TRBD2. Germline V gene lookup returns CDR1 NSHNY and CDR2 SYGAGN. V gave up 2 bases and J gave up 7 bases; unmatched junction bases: 3. The CDR3 extends over 13 amino acids. CDR3 sequence: CASSEGLGVEQYF. The sequenced CDR3 bases are TGTGCCAGCAGTGAAGGACTGGGGGTGGAACAGTAC.

As regards this clone: Genes and germline are mouse. The CDR3 loop reads CASKQKNTEVFF. The sequenced CDR3 bases are TGTGCCAGCAAGCAGAAAAACACAGAAGTCTTC. The J gene is TRBJ1-1, the V gene TRBV24; D call uncertain. The DNA ends 1 residue before the CDR3 does, and the rest of the CDR3 is filled in from the germline J gene. Germline values: CDR1 KGHTA, CDR2 FRNEEI. Trimming took off 7 bases at V and 1 base at J, with 7 bases between the two ends. The CDR3 consists of 12 residues.

This clone showed up just a few times. Gene labels here are mouse ones. The CDR3 is cut off 1 residue early in the read; its end comes from the germline J gene. This chain connects TRBV12-1 to TRBJ2-1, with 9 bases lining up with TRBD1. V trimming: 1 base; J trimming: 5 bases; junction bases outside the gene matches: 2. The CDR3 covers 14 residues. CDR1 and CDR2 (germline): SGHSN, HYEKVE. The CDR3 is CASSLRTGDAEQFF. Incomplete CDR3 DNA: TGTGCCAGCTCTCTGAGGACAGGGGATGCTGAGCAGTTC.

To note about this clone: Gene names are the mouse ones. The read terminates 1 residue before the CDR3 end, so the remaining end is supplied by the germline J gene. This sequence joins TRBV29 and TRBJ1-3, with D unclear. V lost 0 bases, J lost 0 bases, and 6 bases lay in between. CDR1 MSHET and CDR2 SYDVDS come from the germline V gene. CDR3 length: 15 residues. The sequenced part of the CDR3 DNA is TGTGCTAGCAGTTTATCCGGCAGTTCTGGAAATACGCTCTAT. Its translation: CASSLSGSSGNTLY. The full CDR3 is CASSLSGSSGNTLYF.

Details on this clone: The germline and genes are mouse ones. The CDR3 end lies 1 residue beyond the end of the read and is filled in from the germline J gene. This sequence joins TRBV26 and TRBJ2-7; TRBD2 matches at 12 bases. CDR3 length equals 16 residues. V lost 4 bases to trimming and J lost 0 bases; unmatched junction nucleotides: 4. Germline V CDR1 and CDR2: KGHPV, FQNQEV (reference sequence). CDR3 sequence reads: CASSRDWGASSYEQYF. The CDR3 bases that were read are TGTGCCAGCAGTCGGGACTGGGGGGCGAGCTCCTATGAACAGTAC. Full variable domain (missing parts from reference TRBV26 and TRBJ2-7): NSKVIQTPRYLVKGQGQKAKMRCIPEKGHPVVFWYQQNKNNEFKFLINFQNQEVLQQIDMTEKRFSAECPSNSPCSLEIQSSEAGDSALYLCASSRDWGASSYEQYFGPGTRLTVL.

Regarding this clone: These gene names are mouse names. Coverage ceases 1 residue before the CDR3 finishes, and the germline J gene fills in the end. V gene TRBV16 combines with J gene TRBJ2-4, with 8 bases identical to TRBD2. The CDR3 has 16 amino acids. With V trimmed by 5 bases and J by 2 bases, 9 bases remained unmatched. Germline CDR1 is SGHSA and CDR2 is FRNQAP. CDR3 DNA (partial): TGTGCAAGCAGCCCTCTTGGGGGGGGTGATCAAAACACCTTGTAC. Its translation is CASSPLGGGDQNTLY. The full CDR3 sequence reads CASSPLGGGDQNTLYF.

In its sample, this clone ranks as medium-sized. Gene names are the mouse ones. The missing CDR3 end, 1 residue past where the read stops, is filled in from the germline J gene. V usage is TRBV15 and J usage is TRBJ2-1; perhaps TRBD1 as D (5 bases). Germline-derived CDR1 and CDR2 are SGHND and FRSKSL. The V and J ends lost 5 bases and 1 base respectively, with 9 bases between them. The CDR3 totals 14 residues. CDR3 DNA, as far as it was read: TGTGCCAGCAGTCCCGACAGAAACTATGCTGAGCAGTTC. It encodes CASSPDRNYAEQF. The CDR3 in its entirety is CASSPDRNYAEQFF.